The T cell receptor (beta chain) described here comes from a study of shared clonotypes between healthy human individuals (dated by TCRdb to the early 2020s). Study-wide context: A couple of women and a few men aged 18 to 49 years were included in the cohort. The study deeply sequenced blood TCR repertoires of about 5 healthy adults to estimate repertoire size and the extent of clonotype sharing between individuals. To increase sequencing depth and limit assay-specific biases, different laboratories used diverse techniques to prepare libraries and sequence TCR repertoires. Per donor, three plates each were used for CD4 naive and CD4 memory, two for CD8 naive, and one for CD8 memory. Between about 0.9 and 10 billion PBMCs per donor were obtained by leukapheresis.

CDR1 SGHTA and CDR2 FQGTGA were looked up in the germline V gene. The trim is 6 bases for V and 0 bases for J, with a gap of 13 bases between the germline ends. The cysteine opens and the phenylalanine closes a CDR3 of 15 amino acids. Only CDR3 DNA remains: 45 bases, in frame from the first base. Points the paper makes about the study in general: Sampling was restricted to blood, and TCR repertoires in tissue are likely to differ from TCR repertoires in blood. The small number of donors limited the genetic and exposure-history diversity represented. Clonotypes shared by all four sorted-subset donors showed higher generation probabilities than non-shared clonotypes. Pairwise subsampling led to the expectation that sequencing depth would affect the degree of clonotype sharing among donors. Incomplete sequencing was indicated by rarefaction of sorted-subset datasets, despite the large sequencing depth. When a few donors were compared, the shared fraction of clonotypes was around 4.6% for naive CD4, approximately 3.3% for naive CD8, more than 2% for memory CD4, and 0.4% for memory CD8. Naive subsets generally had larger estimated clonotype richness than memory subsets.

Details on this clone: The antigen it recognizes is unknown. Base qualities are not recorded, but no much larger clone differs from it by a single base.

TCR CDR3 regions were amplified from genomic DNA by multiplex PCR using the deep immunoSEQ assay. Genomic DNA extracted from each cell subset was distributed evenly over all wells of several immunoSEQ 96-well plates, and each plate served as one replicate. For sorted subsets, about 200 ng genomic DNA, equal to 25,000 to 35,000 T cell genomes, was loaded into each replicate PCR. Purified libraries were measured with a Qubit 3.0 fluorometer, size-checked on a Bioanalyzer 2100, and measured again with the KAPA Library Quantification kit. Every immunoSEQ 96-well plate was sequenced on a dedicated single-read 150-cycle Illumina NextSeq 550 flow cell. The study's own analysis went as follows. The immunoSEQ output contained only junctional sequences without quality scores, so filtering could not match that applied to full-length reads. To assign V/J genes and CDR3, sequences were annotated using PyIR, a Python wrapper for IgBLAST v1.9, with IMGT germline references. Reads were filtered out if the reads had weak V/J assignments (E-value above 1e-6), no CDR3, stop codons, out-of-frame junctions, or ambiguous translated residues. A V3J clonotype was defined by an identical inferred V gene, J gene, and CDR3 amino acid sequence. The percentage overlap between two repertoires was calculated by dividing the number of shared unique clonotypes by the size of the smaller repertoire. Richness of each repertoire was evaluated using RTK rarefaction, the Chao1 estimator, and Recon v2.1 estimates of unobserved clonotypes. For all TCRbeta clonotypes obtained by the gDNA method from a handful of donors, generation probabilities were computed with OLGA. Held by TCRdb, this immuneACCESS table contains in-frame sequences only and omits some clones. Under half of the omission traces to an unresolved V gene where checked; the cause of the rest is unknown. Clonal size and the V and J genes are those of that table, whereas D and trimming came from the DNA. The sample table records some 790,000 clones; 55% to 75% of these occur just once. The top ten hold approximately 1.8% of the sample.

The donors were healthy, HIV-negative adults with no recently reported acute infections or vaccinations. All donors were Caucasian adults living in Nashville, Tennessee, USA. CD4+ T cells were enriched by magnetic negative selection, after which naive cells were positively selected on CD45RA and the negative fraction was taken as the memory subset. Blood was collected by leukapheresis, and PBMCs were isolated by Ficoll-Histopaque density gradient centrifugation and then cryopreserved in liquid nitrogen vapor phase. Analytical flow cytometry was used to check the purity and quantity of every magnetically sorted T cell population. From each sorted fraction, genomic DNA was isolated and quantified by UV absorbance on a Nanodrop 2000c.

The sequence joins TRBV7-3 to TRBJ2-3; the D gene is perhaps TRBD2, on 5 matching bases. The receptor was derived from a woman in her twenties or thirties in good health. The sample was memory CD4+ T cells sorted from blood. The cell subset or site label on this specimen signifies: CD45RA-negative fraction. CDR3 sequence: CASRPSGGSTDTQYF. In nucleotides, the sequence is TGTGCCAGCAGACCCAGCGGAGGCAGCACAGATACGCAGTATTTT.